This TCR beta chain was retrieved from a study of T cell repertoires in cytomegalovirus infection. Note on this clonotype: Its target is not known.

MiXCR was run by TCRdb on the reads, yielding one entry per CDR3 protein. The sample yields 45,000 to 60,000 distinct CDR3 sequences, over 15% seen once. The V end lost 0 bases, the J end lost 5 bases, and 4 bases lay between the germline ends. Germline V gene sequence: CDR1 LGHNA, CDR2 YNFKEQ. The CDR3 contains 12 residues. The TCR originated in a human donor in good health (CMV status not recorded). Some clones in this sample may be carry-over from other donors' samples. Sequenced here: CD8+ T cells from cultured PBMCs, sampled from culture after CMV antigen stimulation. The rearrangement links TRBV4-2 to TRBJ1-1; D gene unclear. CDR3 residues: CASSQDRTEAFF. The CDR3 DNA reads TGTGCCAGCAGCCAAGATAGGACTGAAGCTTTCTTT.